The 21 T cell receptor beta chains reported below all come from one sample, sequenced in a study of beta chain features in type 1 diabetes. The sequenced template was cDNA made from the entire isolated RNA. Repertoires were generated with immunoSEQ multiplex PCR, while TCRdb's copy carries only in-frame clones and drops some. This sample has over 40,000 clones, with roughly half found just once. Sample: Tregs from blood. The receptor source for this set is a woman aged 18-35 years in good health.

This clone turned up a few times. The genes are TRBV6-1 and TRBJ2-7; 9 bases fit TRBD1. From germline, CDR1 is MNHNS and CDR2 SASEGT. This CDR3 is 14 amino acids long. V lost 6 bases and J lost 4; bases outside the gene matches: 7. For the CDR3, the DNA is TGTGCCAGCAGGGGGACAGGGAGGAATTACGAGCAGTACTTC. As protein: CASRGTGRNYEQYF.

In its sample, this clone was seen a few times. This chain uses TRBV6-5 with TRBJ2-1; 7 bases are a match to TRBD2. The CDR3 totals 12 residues. CDR1 is MNHEY, CDR2 SVGAGI, per germline. Trimming removed 6 bases from V and 9 bases from J; junction bases left unmatched: 5. CDR3 DNA: TGTGCCAGCAGGCGGGGGAAGGGTGAGCAGTTCTTC. This codes for CASRRGKGEQFF.

This sequence joins TRBV28 and TRBJ1-2; TRBD1 agrees at 10 bases. Trimming removed 1 base from V and 4 bases from J; junction bases left unmatched: 6. Germline lookup yields CDR1 MDHEN and CDR2 SYDVKM. The CDR3 has 16 residues. CDR3 sequence reads: CASSLSRQGAGYGYTF. The CDR3 nucleotides read TGTGCCAGCAGTTTATCCAGACAGGGGGCAGGCTATGGCTACACCTTC.

This clone has only a few counts. The junction departs from germline at one end; a sequencing error may be responsible. V and J are TRBV7-7 and TRBJ2-5; D is possibly TRBD1 (6 bases). This CDR3 region has 13 residues. The germline V gene encodes CDR1 SSHAT and CDR2 FNYEAQ (reference sequence). This chain's CDR3 is CASSLDRQETQYF. In DNA form, the CDR3 reads TGTGCTAGCAGCCTCGACAGGCAAGAGACCCAGTACTTC.

The V and J genes are TRBV9 and TRBJ1-3; D unresolved. Germline V gene data show CDR1 as SGDLS and CDR2 as YYNGEE. CDR3 length: 15 amino acids. Trimming took off 4 bases at V and 3 bases at J, with 14 bases between the two ends. DNA of the CDR3: TGTGCCAGCAGCCCGTCCCAGGAAGTTGGAAACACCATATATTTT. The encoded protein is CASSPSQEVGNTIYF.

J is TRBJ2-1 and V is TRBV7-2; 8 positions match TRBD2. With V trimmed by 0 bases and J by 8 bases, 6 bases remained unmatched. Germline CDR1 reads SGHTA; CDR2 reads FQGNSA. The CDR3 runs to 15 residues. This chain's CDR3 is CASSLAAGGKDEQFF. The CDR3 DNA reads TGTGCCAGCAGCTTAGCGGCGGGAGGTAAGGATGAGCAGTTCTTC.

The chain has TRBV4-2 and TRBJ1-4; tentative D call: TRBD1 (6 bases). V lost 0 bases, J lost 5 bases, and 13 bases lay in between. Germline CDR1 LGHNA, CDR2 YNFKEQ. The CDR3 is 16 amino acids. CDR3 sequence: CASSQDYRGRNEKLFF. Written as DNA, the CDR3 is TGTGCCAGCAGCCAAGATTATAGGGGGAGAAATGAAAAACTGTTTTTT.

The rearrangement uses TRBV30 and TRBJ2-5; the D gene is possibly TRBD1 (6 bases). V was clipped by 1 base and J by 7 bases, with 16 bases between them. CDR3 size: 14 residues. The germline gives CDR1 GTSNPN, CDR2 SVGIG (reference sequence). CDR3 bases: TGTGCCTGGAGTGCCCGAGACAGGCCGTCGACCCAGTACTTC. Translation: CAWSARDRPSTQYF.

The genes are TRBV30 and TRBJ2-5; possible D gene TRBD2, 6 bases. Germline V lookup: CDR1 GTSNPN, CDR2 SVGIG (reference sequence). The CDR3 is made up of 13 amino acids. V gave up 5 bases and J gave up 3 bases, with 13 bases separating them. The CDR3 DNA is TGTGCCTGGGTGGATTTAGCGGAAGAGACCCAGTACTTC. This sequence encodes CAWVDLAEETQYF.

This clone was recorded once. The chain has TRBV30 and TRBJ2-1; tentative D call: TRBD1 (6 bases). Germline-derived CDR1 and CDR2 are GTSNPN and SVGIG (reference sequence). The CDR3 is 14 amino acids. V gave up 4 bases and J gave up 5 bases, with 15 bases separating them. Here the CDR3 reads CAWKGHVEHNEQFF. Here the CDR3 DNA reads TGTGCCTGGAAGGGACACGTTGAACACAATGAGCAGTTCTTC.

The chain carries TRBV28 and TRBJ1-2; 8 bases fit TRBD1. This CDR3 contains 13 residues. Germline V gives CDR1 MDHEN, CDR2 SYDVKM. J was trimmed by 7 bases and V by 6 bases; bases with no gene match: 7. The CDR3 region is CASSYQGASGYTF. CDR3 DNA sequence: TGTGCCAGCAGCTATCAGGGGGCTTCTGGCTACACCTTC.

CDR3 sequence (DNA): TGTGCCAGCAGGCCCGGGACAGGGGGACGTCGGGGCTACACCTTC. Its translation is CASRPGTGGRRGYTF. The chain uses TRBV6-5 and TRBJ1-2, with 11 bases that match TRBD1. Germline CDR1 MNHEY, CDR2 SVGAGI. The CDR3 consists of 15 residues. V dropped 6 bases and J dropped 8; count of bases not matched to a gene: 11.

This clone has only a few counts. At one end the junction does not follow the germline gene, possibly because of a read error. The CDR3 bases are TGTGCCAGCAGCTTCGAGACGGGACGGGGGTCGCCCTTT. Translating it yields CASSFETGRGSPF. This chain connects TRBV7-9 to TRBJ1-1; TRBD1 is a possible D gene (5 bases). The CDR3 contains 13 residues. Looked up from germline, CDR1 is SEHNR and CDR2 is FQNEAQ (reference sequence).

The chain is built from TRBV28 and TRBJ2-2; D is uncertain. The CDR3 extends over 16 amino acids. In germline, CDR1 is MDHEN, CDR2 SYDVKM. V was pared by 2 bases and J by 0 bases, with 10 bases between. In DNA, the CDR3 is TGTGCCAGCAGTTTACTGCGGAATGCGAACACCGGGGAGCTGTTTTTT. It is translated as CASSLLRNANTGELFF.

This clone occurred a few times. The chain employs TRBV10-3 and TRBJ2-5, with 12 bases lining up with TRBD1. V gave up 5 bases and J gave up 2 bases; unmatched junction bases: 9. From germline, CDR1 is ENHRY and CDR2 SYGVKD. This CDR3 comprises 17 residues. The CDR3 sequence: CAISPGQGAKGQETQYF. CDR3 nucleotides: TGTGCCATCAGTCCGGGACAGGGGGCCAAGGGGCAAGAGACCCAGTACTTC.

The rearrangement links TRBV7-8 to TRBJ2-1; D is possibly TRBD2 (6 bases). The germline gives CDR1 SGHVS, CDR2 FQNEAQ. Trimming left V 6 bases short and J 5 bases short, with 17 bases between. This CDR3 has 15 amino acids. Here the CDR3 reads CASSPGELRHNEQFF. The CDR3 bases are TGTGCCAGCAGTCCGGGGGAGCTGAGGCACAATGAGCAGTTCTTC.

The genes are TRBV18 and TRBJ2-2; 10 bases align to TRBD2. Germline CDR1 KGHSH, CDR2 LQKENI. The junction had 4 bases not matched to a gene; V was cut back by 6 bases and J by 3 bases. The CDR3 is made up of 15 amino acids. The DNA for the CDR3 is TGTGCCAGCTCGCTAGCGGGAGTTGACACCGGGGAGCTGTTTTTT. This sequence encodes CASSLAGVDTGELFF.

The V gene is TRBV13, the J gene TRBJ1-1; perhaps TRBD1 as D (6 bases). Trimming shortened V by 2 bases and J by 3 bases, and 19 bases separated the two germline ends. The CDR3 has 17 amino acids. In germline, CDR1 is PRHDT, CDR2 FYEKMQ (reference sequence). The chain's CDR3 is CASSLWGGLIGDTEAFF. DNA of the CDR3: TGTGCCAGCAGCTTATGGGGGGGGCTTATTGGGGACACTGAAGCTTTCTTT.

The V gene is TRBV7-7, the J gene TRBJ1-1; D gene ambiguous. The ends were cut back, 2 bases at V and 0 bases at J, with 4 bases in the middle. Per germline, CDR1 SSHAT and CDR2 FNYEAQ (reference sequence). The length of the CDR3 is 13 residues. Here the CDR3 DNA reads TGTGCCAGCAGCTTATCTTTGAACACTGAAGCTTTCTTT. Encoded protein: CASSLSLNTEAFF.

The chain uses TRBV6-6 and TRBJ2-3; D might be TRBD2 (6 bases). Germline assignment: CDR1 MNHNY and CDR2 SVGAGI (reference sequence). The CDR3 loop spans 15 amino acids. Trimming cost V 2 bases and J 4 bases, with 13 bases left between them. The CDR3 bases are TGTGCCAGCAGTTACGGGGCGGGATGGGCAGATACGCAGTATTTT. Amino acids: CASSYGAGWADTQYF.

The chain links TRBV14 to TRBJ2-2; D perhaps matches TRBD1 (6 bases). The CDR3 extends over 16 amino acids. CDR1 is SGHDN, CDR2 FVKESK, per germline. Trimming removed 4 bases from V and 4 bases from J, with 16 bases in between. The CDR3 coding sequence is TGTGCCAGCAGCCGACGAAGGGACACCCGCACCGGGGAGCTGTTTTTT. Translation gives CASSRRRDTRTGELFF.